The 31 T cell receptor beta chains below come from one sample, sequenced in a study of breast tumors, draining lymph nodes, adjacent tissues. The lymph nodes were axillary draining lymph nodes from breast cancer patients. TCRdb ran MiXCR on the multiplex PCR reads and lists one entry per CDR3 protein. Of approximately 230,000 distinct CDR3 sequences listed, under 40% are singletons. The specimen was axillary lymph node tissue. These TCRs come from a female donor with breast cancer. Some clones in this sample may be carry-over from other donors' samples.

This clonotype was detected many times. The J gene is TRBJ1-3, the V gene TRBV4-2, with D maybe TRBD1 (5 bases). V dropped 6 bases and J dropped 0 bases, with 18 bases sitting between them. This CDR3 spans 17 amino acids. CDR1 and CDR2 from the germline V gene are LGHNA and YNFKEQ. CDR3 sequence: CASSRTRAQDSGNTIYF. CDR3 sequence (DNA): TGTGCCAGCAGTCGGACCAGGGCGCAGGACTCTGGAAACACCATATATTTT.

This chain links TRBV4-1 with TRBJ2-5; 7 bases fit TRBD2. V shed 4 bases, J shed 4 bases, and the junction held 9 bases outside the gene matches. The CDR3 is made up of 15 amino acids. Germline loops: CDR1 MGHRA, CDR2 YSYEKL. CDR3 protein: CASSRVLGGRETQYF. Written as DNA, the CDR3 is TGCGCCAGCAGCCGAGTATTAGGCGGGAGAGAGACCCAGTACTTC.

The chain joins TRBV20-1 to TRBJ1-3; 12 bases line up with TRBD1. The CDR3 is made up of 15 amino acids. With 6 bases clipped from V and 6 bases from J, the junction kept 9 bases outside the gene matches. Germline-derived CDR1 and CDR2 are DFQATT and SNEGSKA (reference sequence). The CDR3 loop is CSADQGQGAANTIYF. The CDR3 coding sequence is TGCAGTGCGGATCAGGGACAGGGGGCTGCAAACACCATATATTTT.

This clonotype was found a few times. At one of its ends the junction is not consistent with the germline gene, which may arise from a read error. V usage is TRBV20-1 and J usage is TRBJ1-5, with 8 nucleotides matching TRBD1. Germline CDR1 and CDR2: DFQATT and SNEGSKA (reference sequence). This CDR3 is 14 amino acids long. The CDR3 protein is CSASGQGGNPPQHF. Written as DNA, the CDR3 is TGCAGTGCATCCGGACAGGGCGGCAATCCGCCCCAGCATTTT.

This clonotype occurred many times. The V call is TRBV11-2, the J call TRBJ2-3, with 7 bases lining up with TRBD2. Germline CDR1 reads SGHAT; CDR2 reads FQNNGV. The CDR3 consists of 14 residues. V was clipped by 3 bases and J by 1 base; unmatched bases: 1. The CDR3 loop reads CASSLLAGTDTQYF. The CDR3 DNA reads as TGTGCCAGCAGCTTGCTAGCGGGCACAGATACGCAGTATTTT.

In this sample, this clonotype turned up a few times. The chain is built from TRBV6-6 and TRBJ1-4; 12 bases line up with TRBD1. Per the germline V gene, CDR1 is MNHNY and CDR2 is SVGAGI (reference sequence). CDR3 size: 17 residues. J lost 7 bases, V lost 5 bases, and 11 bases had no gene match. The CDR3 bases are TGTGCCAGCAGTCACAAGGGACAGGGGGCGCGCGGTGAAAAACTGTTTTTT. Translated, it gives CASSHKGQGARGEKLFF.

This clonotype was found many times. This sequence joins TRBV6-1 and TRBJ2-7, with TRBD2 as a possible D gene (6 bases). The CDR3 length is 12 residues. V was clipped by 3 bases and J by 7 bases, with 10 bases between them. Germline V gene data show CDR1 as MNHNS and CDR2 as SASEGT. The CDR3 nucleotides are TGTGCCAGCAGTGAGGGTCGGGGGGAGCAGTACTTC. Translated: CASSEGRGEQYF.

The chain links TRBV5-1 to TRBJ1-6; D not resolved. The CDR3 runs to 11 residues. The germline V and J ends were trimmed by 0 bases and 12 bases, with 4 bases remaining between them. The germline V gene has CDR1 SGHRS and CDR2 YFSETQ. The CDR3 loop is CASSLVGPLHF. The DNA for the CDR3 is TGCGCCAGCAGCTTGGTCGGACCCCTCCACTTT.

This clonotype was observed many times. The chain is built from TRBV12-3 or TRBV12-4 and TRBJ1-5; no clear D. Trimming removed 5 bases from V and 1 base from J, with 12 bases in between. The length of the CDR3 is 15 residues. DNA of the CDR3: TGTGCCAGCAGTCTGCGCGGTGGGAGCAATCAGCCCCAGCATTTT. Translation gives CASSLRGGSNQPQHF.

Comments on this clonotype: The DNA is left out, because the CDR3 cannot be placed on it with certainty; the CDR3 is given as TCRdb lists it. The chain is built from TRBV19 and TRBJ2-2; the table's D call, TRBD1, has no DNA check behind it. The CDR3 comprises 16 residues, both ends counted. CDR1 and CDR2 (germline): LNHDA, SQIVND (reference sequence). The chain's CDR3 is CASTQGIEQFFGELFF.

This clonotype was seen at least ten times. J is TRBJ2-1 and V is TRBV5-1, with D perhaps TRBD2 (7 bases). The CDR3 is 14 residues long. Germline CDR1 SGHRS, CDR2 YFSETQ. V lost 6 bases, J lost 2 bases, and 12 bases lay in between. The DNA for the CDR3 is TGCGCCAGCACCCTGGGGGGGCCCTACAATGAGCAGTTCTTC. Residues: CASTLGGPYNEQFF.

The sample holds many counts of this clonotype. This rearrangement joins TRBV11-2 to TRBJ2-2; 10 bases agree with TRBD1. Germline loops: CDR1 SGHAT, CDR2 FQNNGV. J gave up 2 bases and V 6 bases, and 3 bases lay outside the gene matches. The CDR3 has 15 amino acids. The CDR3: CASRMTGGNTGELFF. CDR3 coding DNA: TGTGCCAGCAGAATGACAGGGGGCAACACCGGGGAGCTGTTTTTT.

This clonotype came up many times. The chain carries TRBV12-3 or TRBV12-4 and TRBJ2-7; 10 bases fit TRBD2. This CDR3 comprises 14 residues. V was clipped by 3 bases and J by 6 bases; unmatched bases: 5. This CDR3 reads CASSFRTSGIEQYF. CDR3 DNA: TGTGCCAGCAGTTTCCGGACTAGCGGTATCGAGCAGTACTTC.

The sample holds many counts of this clonotype. The chain couples TRBV6-6 to TRBJ1-4; TRBD1 matches 8 bases. CDR3 size: 15 residues. CDR1 and CDR2 from the germline V gene are MNHNY and SVGAGI (reference sequence). Trimming cost V 5 bases and J 6 bases; bases outside gene matches: 8. The CDR3 region is CASSNWLRGHEKLFF. CDR3 coding DNA: TGTGCCAGCAGTAACTGGCTCAGGGGGCATGAAAAACTGTTTTTT.

In its sample, this clonotype was seen many times. The chain links TRBV24-1 to TRBJ2-1; TRBD2 is a possible D gene (6 bases). This CDR3 has 17 residues. CDR1 and CDR2 from the germline V gene are KGHDR and SFDVKD. V gave up 9 bases and J gave up 7 bases, with 27 bases separating them. Here the CDR3 DNA reads TGTGCCACCTCACATACTAGGGACTCCGGGTCGTGGAATGAGCAGTTCTTC. This sequence encodes CATSHTRDSGSWNEQFF.

This clonotype was seen more than once but under ten times. This rearrangement joins TRBV2 to TRBJ1-1, with a possible D match to TRBD1 (5 bases). V was cut by 8 bases and J by 4 bases, with 11 bases left in between. This CDR3 region has 12 residues. The V gene's germline CDR1 is SNHLY and CDR2 FYNNEI. CDR3 sequence (DNA): TGTGCCAGCCGCAGGGTGGGCACTGAAGCTTTCTTT. The encoded protein is CASRRVGTEAFF.

This clonotype has a count of ten or more. The chain combines TRBV19 with TRBJ2-1; D perhaps matches TRBD2 (6 bases). Per the germline V gene, CDR1 is LNHDA and CDR2 is SQIVND (reference sequence). This CDR3 has 16 amino acids. V was pared by 4 bases and J by 6 bases, with 19 bases between. The chain's CDR3 is CASSRGSAGLSNEQFF. The CDR3, as DNA: TGTGCCAGTAGTAGAGGATCGGCGGGACTGTCCAATGAGCAGTTCTTC.

This clonotype showed up just a few times. The J gene is TRBJ2-5, the V gene TRBV19; D remains unclear. Germline CDR1 reads LNHDA; CDR2 reads SQIVND (reference sequence). The CDR3 spans 12 residues. The V gene lost 4 bases and the J gene lost 5 bases, with 8 bases spanning the gap. The CDR3 DNA reads TGTGCCAGTAGTAGGCCCGGGGAGACCCAGTACTTC. Its protein is CASSRPGETQYF.

This clonotype showed up many times. The V call is TRBV6-1, the J call TRBJ2-7, with TRBD1 matching 10 bases. The length of the CDR3 is 14 residues. Losses at the gene ends were 6 bases for V and 1 base for J; bases not matched to a gene: 3. Germline V CDR1 and CDR2: MNHNS, SASEGT. The CDR3, as DNA: TGTGCCAGCAGCGACAGGGGGCTTTCCTACGAGCAGTACTTC. Translated: CASSDRGLSYEQYF.

Note on this clonotype: The CDR3 end shows no conserved phenylalanine or tryptophan, and so a read error is likely. The limits of the CDR3 on the DNA are not certain, so only TCRdb's listed CDR3 is given. V gene TRBV5-6 combines with J gene TRBJ1-6. The length of the CDR3 is 10 amino acids, counting both ends. Germline V gives CDR1 SGHDT, CDR2 YYEEEE. The CDR3 sequence: CASSYGTSRS.

This clonotype occurred many times. This chain links TRBV19 with TRBJ2-1; TRBD2 matches at 10 bases. V shed 6 bases, J shed 0 bases, and the junction held 5 bases outside the gene matches. Germline CDR1 and CDR2: LNHDA and SQIVND (reference sequence). The CDR3 is 16 amino acids. The CDR3 coding sequence is TGTGCCAGTAGCCCCAAGCGGGGGGGCTCCTACAATGAGCAGTTCTTC. Its protein is CASSPKRGGSYNEQFF.

The chain uses TRBV6-2 or TRBV6-3 and TRBJ1-2; D unclear. CDR3 length: 11 amino acids. The V gene lost 5 bases and the J gene lost 5 bases, with 6 bases spanning the gap. The germline V gene has CDR1 MNHEY and CDR2 SVGEGT. The DNA for the CDR3 is TGTGCCAGCAGTCAGAAATATGGCTACACCTTC. The encoded protein is CASSQKYGYTF.

Many counts were recorded for this clonotype. The chain is built from TRBV6-5 and TRBJ2-5, with 12 bases matching TRBD2. Germline loops: CDR1 MNHEY, CDR2 SVGAGI. There are 16 residues in the CDR3. With V trimmed by 5 bases and J by 3 bases, 7 bases remained unmatched. CDR3 bases: TGTGCCAGCAGTCCCCCTAGCGGGGGGGCGAAAGAGACCCAGTACTTC. The encoded protein is CASSPPSGGAKETQYF.

The rearrangement uses TRBV11-2 and TRBJ1-2; 9 bases align to TRBD1. CDR1 is SGHAT, CDR2 FQNNGV, per germline. The CDR3 totals 13 residues. The junction had 3 bases not matched to a gene; V was cut back by 4 bases and J by 6 bases. For the CDR3, the DNA is TGTGCCAGCAGCTCTACAGGGGGCGATGGCTACACCTTC. The encoded protein is CASSSTGGDGYTF.

The table lists this clonotype with many counts. The rearrangement joins TRBV2 to TRBJ1-3; a possible D gene is TRBD1 (5 bases). The V gene lost 4 bases and the J gene lost 2 bases, with 15 bases spanning the gap. Germline CDR1 reads SNHLY; CDR2 reads FYNNEI. CDR3 length: 16 residues. The chain's CDR3 is CASSVDSPRPGNTIYF. The CDR3 coding sequence is TGTGCCAGCAGTGTTGACAGCCCCCGTCCTGGAAACACCATATATTTT.

The sample holds many counts of this clonotype. The rearrangement joins TRBV6-5 to TRBJ2-7; D tentatively reads TRBD1 or TRBD2 (5 bases each). This CDR3 has 12 amino acids. Trimming stripped 8 bases from V and 4 bases from J, with 12 bases between. The germline V gene has CDR1 MNHEY and CDR2 SVGAGI. The CDR3 reads CASRGEAYEQYF. The CDR3 DNA follows: TGTGCCAGCCGAGGGGAAGCGTACGAGCAGTACTTC.

The chain links TRBV14 to TRBJ2-1, with 10 bases lining up with TRBD1. Germline-derived CDR1 and CDR2 are SGHDN and FVKESK. This CDR3 is 20 amino acids long. The V segment lost 0 bases and the J segment 0 bases; nucleotides outside the gene matches: 11. The CDR3 here is CASSQDQGQGRGTSYNEQFF. The CDR3 nucleotides are TGTGCCAGCAGCCAAGATCAGGGACAGGGGAGGGGAACCTCCTACAATGAGCAGTTCTTC.

This clonotype occurred many times. The CDR3 coding sequence is TGCAGTGCTAGTGGGGGGCCTGGCAATCAGCCCCAGCATTTT. This gives the protein CSASGGPGNQPQHF. The chain uses TRBV20-1 and TRBJ1-5, with D maybe TRBD1 (6 bases). CDR1 and CDR2 from the germline V gene are DFQATT and SNEGSKA (reference sequence). The germline V and J ends were trimmed by 3 bases and 2 bases, with 11 bases remaining between them. CDR3 length: 14 residues.

This clonotype was detected ten times or more. This chain joins TRBV20-1 and TRBJ2-3; 7 bases are shared with TRBD2. The V segment lost 6 bases and the J segment 0 bases; nucleotides outside the gene matches: 6. CDR1 is DFQATT and CDR2 is SNEGSKA in the germline V gene (reference sequence). The CDR3 covers 14 residues. The CDR3 spells CSAKSGVSTDTQYF. The CDR3 coding sequence is TGCAGTGCAAAAAGCGGGGTTAGCACAGATACGCAGTATTTT.

Many counts were recorded for this clonotype. V is TRBV12-3 or TRBV12-4 and J is TRBJ1-6; D call uncertain. Trimming stripped 2 bases from V and 10 bases from J, with 12 bases between. The CDR3 covers 14 residues. The CDR3 nucleotides are TGTGCCAGCAGTTTACTCCAGGCGGGCTCACCCCTCCACTTT. This gives the protein CASSLLQAGSPLHF.

For this clonotype: One base away lies a much larger clone, so this may be a sequencing read error. The rearrangement joins TRBV14 to TRBJ2-1, with a tentative D call TRBD1 (5 bases). The CDR3 is made up of 13 amino acids. CDR1 and CDR2 from the germline V gene are SGHDN and FVKESK. The CDR3 DNA sequence: TGTGCCAGCAACCAACAACAGGTTCTTGAGCAGTTCTTC. It codes for CASNQQQVLEQFF.